The T cell receptor (beta chain) described here comes from a study of T cells after yellow fever vaccination. Study overall: The fractions with low cell numbers were processed using SMART-Seq v4 Ultra Low Input.

The study made its TCR cDNA through 5'RACE template switching. That step introduced a universal primer site along with UMIs. TCRdb analysed the 5' RACE reads with MiXCR anew, one entry per CDR3 protein. The table includes around 600,000 distinct CDR3 sequences, roughly 12% detected once. V shed 3 bases, J shed 5 bases, and the junction held 7 bases outside the gene matches. The V gene's germline CDR1 is DFQATT and CDR2 SNEGSKA (reference sequence). The CDR3 runs 15 residues. This clonotype was recorded a few times. Material: PBMCs, obtained on the day of the yellow fever booster vaccination. This sequence joins TRBV20-1 and TRBJ2-5, with 12 bases fitting TRBD2. This TCR was recovered from a man aged 25 to 45 who received the YFV17D yellow fever vaccine. The CDR3, as DNA: TGCAGTGCTAGTACTAGCGGGAGGATTGGGGAGACCCAGTACTTC. Residues: CSASTSGRIGETQYF.